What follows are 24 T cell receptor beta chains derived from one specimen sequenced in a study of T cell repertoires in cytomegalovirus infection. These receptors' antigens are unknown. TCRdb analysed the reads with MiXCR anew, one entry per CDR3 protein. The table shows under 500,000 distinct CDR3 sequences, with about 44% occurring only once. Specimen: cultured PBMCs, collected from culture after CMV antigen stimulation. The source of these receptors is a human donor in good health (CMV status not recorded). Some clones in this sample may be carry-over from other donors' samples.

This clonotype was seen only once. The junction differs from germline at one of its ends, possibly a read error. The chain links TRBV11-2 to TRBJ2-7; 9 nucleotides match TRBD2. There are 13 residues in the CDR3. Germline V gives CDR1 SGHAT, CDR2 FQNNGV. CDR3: CASSLPSGAYKDF. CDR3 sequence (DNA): TGTGCCAGCAGCTTGCCTAGCGGGGCCTACAAGGACTTC.

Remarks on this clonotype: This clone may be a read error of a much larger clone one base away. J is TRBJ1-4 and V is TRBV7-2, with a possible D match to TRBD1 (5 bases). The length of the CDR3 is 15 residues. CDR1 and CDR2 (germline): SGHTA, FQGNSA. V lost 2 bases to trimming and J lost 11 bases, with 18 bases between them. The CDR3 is CASSLSAAWGGKLFF. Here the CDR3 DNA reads TGTGCCAGCAGCTTAAGCGCGGCCTGGGGCGGGAAACTGTTTTTT.

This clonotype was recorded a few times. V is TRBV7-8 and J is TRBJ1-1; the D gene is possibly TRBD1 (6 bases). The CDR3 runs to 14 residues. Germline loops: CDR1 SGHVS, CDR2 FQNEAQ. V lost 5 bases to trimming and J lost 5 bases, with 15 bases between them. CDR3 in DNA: TGTGCCAGCAGCCCAATGCGGACAGTAACTGAAGCTTTCTTT. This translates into CASSPMRTVTEAFF.

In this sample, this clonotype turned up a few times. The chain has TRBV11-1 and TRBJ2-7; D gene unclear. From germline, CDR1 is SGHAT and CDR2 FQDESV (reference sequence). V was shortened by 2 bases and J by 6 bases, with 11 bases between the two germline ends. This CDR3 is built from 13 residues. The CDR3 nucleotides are TGTGCCAGCAGCTTAAGGCTAGGGATCGAGCAGTACTTC. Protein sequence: CASSLRLGIEQYF.

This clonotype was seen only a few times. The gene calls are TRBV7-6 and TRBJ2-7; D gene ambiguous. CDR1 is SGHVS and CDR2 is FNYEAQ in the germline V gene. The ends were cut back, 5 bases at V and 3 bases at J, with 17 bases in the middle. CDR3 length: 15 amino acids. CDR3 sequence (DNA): TGTGCCAGCAGCCCGCCGACCCGAACGGGCTACGAGCAGTACTTC. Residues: CASSPPTRTGYEQYF.

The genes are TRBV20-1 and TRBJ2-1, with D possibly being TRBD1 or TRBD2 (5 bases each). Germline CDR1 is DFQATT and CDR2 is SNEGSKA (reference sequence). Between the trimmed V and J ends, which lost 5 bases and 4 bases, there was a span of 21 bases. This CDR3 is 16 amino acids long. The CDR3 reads CSAPNFGGGEYNEQFF. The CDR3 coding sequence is TGCAGTGCTCCCAACTTCGGTGGGGGAGAGTACAATGAGCAGTTCTTC.

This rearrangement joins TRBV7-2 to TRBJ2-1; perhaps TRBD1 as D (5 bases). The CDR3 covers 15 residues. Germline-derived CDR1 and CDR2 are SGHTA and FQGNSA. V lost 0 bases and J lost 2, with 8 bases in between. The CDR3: CASSLAGPTYNEQFF. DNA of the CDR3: TGTGCCAGCAGCTTAGCGGGGCCCACCTACAATGAGCAGTTCTTC.

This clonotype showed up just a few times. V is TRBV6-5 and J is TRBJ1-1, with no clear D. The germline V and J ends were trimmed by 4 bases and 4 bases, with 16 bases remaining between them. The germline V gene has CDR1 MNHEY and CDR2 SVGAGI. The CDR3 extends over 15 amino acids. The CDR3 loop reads CASSFTTPGPTEAFF. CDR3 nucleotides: TGTGCCAGCAGTTTTACCACCCCCGGGCCCACTGAAGCTTTCTTT.

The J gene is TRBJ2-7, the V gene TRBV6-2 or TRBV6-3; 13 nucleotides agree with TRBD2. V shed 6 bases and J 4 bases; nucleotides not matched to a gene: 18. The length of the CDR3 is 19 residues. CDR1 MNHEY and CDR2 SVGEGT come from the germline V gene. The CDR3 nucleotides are TGTGCCAGCAGCCCCAGACTAGCGGGAGGAAGGGACCTCCTTTACGAGCAGTACTTC. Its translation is CASSPRLAGGRDLLYEQYF.

The CDR3 DNA is TGTGCCAGCAGCTTAAATACGGGCGGCCCGTCTGAAAAACTGTTTTTT. Amino acids: CASSLNTGGPSEKLFF. V gene TRBV7-2 combines with J gene TRBJ1-4; D gene ambiguous. Trimming removed 2 bases from V and 7 bases from J, with 17 bases in between. The CDR3 is 16 residues long. The germline V gene encodes CDR1 SGHTA and CDR2 FQGNSA.

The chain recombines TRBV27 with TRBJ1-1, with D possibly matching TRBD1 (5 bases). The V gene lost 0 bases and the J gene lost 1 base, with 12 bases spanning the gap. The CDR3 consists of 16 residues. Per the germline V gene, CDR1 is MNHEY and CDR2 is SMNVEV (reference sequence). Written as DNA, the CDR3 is TGTGCCAGCAGTTTATCACCCCAGGGATCGAACACTGAAGCTTTCTTT. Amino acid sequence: CASSLSPQGSNTEAFF.

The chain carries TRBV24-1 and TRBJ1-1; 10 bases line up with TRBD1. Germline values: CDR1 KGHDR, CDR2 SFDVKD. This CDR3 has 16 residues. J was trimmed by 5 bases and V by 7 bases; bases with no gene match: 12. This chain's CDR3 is CATSASVGQGVTEAFF. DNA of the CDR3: TGTGCCACCAGCGCGTCGGTCGGACAGGGGGTGACTGAAGCTTTCTTT.

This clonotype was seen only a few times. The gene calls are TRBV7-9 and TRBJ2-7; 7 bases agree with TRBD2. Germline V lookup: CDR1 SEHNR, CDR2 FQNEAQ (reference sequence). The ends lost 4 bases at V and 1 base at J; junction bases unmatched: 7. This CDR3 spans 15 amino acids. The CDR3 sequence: CASSSTSAYSYEQYV. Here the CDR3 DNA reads TGTGCCAGCAGCTCAACTAGCGCCTATTCCTACGAGCAGTACGTC.

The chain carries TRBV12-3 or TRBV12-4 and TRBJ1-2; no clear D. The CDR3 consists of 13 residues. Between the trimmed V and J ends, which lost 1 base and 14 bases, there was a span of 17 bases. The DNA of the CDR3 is TGTGCCAGCAGTTTAGGGAACACTATGGCTGGGACCTTC. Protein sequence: CASSLGNTMAGTF.

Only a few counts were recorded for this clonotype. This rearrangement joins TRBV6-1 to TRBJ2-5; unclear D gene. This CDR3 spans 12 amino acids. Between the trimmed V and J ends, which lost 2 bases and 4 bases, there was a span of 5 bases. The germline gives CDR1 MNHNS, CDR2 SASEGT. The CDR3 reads CASSELLETQYF. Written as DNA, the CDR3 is TGTGCCAGCAGTGAATTGTTAGAGACCCAGTACTTC.

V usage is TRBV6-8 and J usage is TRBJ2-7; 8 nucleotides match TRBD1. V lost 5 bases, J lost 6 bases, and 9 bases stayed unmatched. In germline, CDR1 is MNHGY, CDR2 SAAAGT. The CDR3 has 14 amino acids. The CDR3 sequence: CASSLRQGPGEQYF. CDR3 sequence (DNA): TGTGCCAGCAGTCTCCGACAGGGGCCGGGCGAGCAGTACTTC.

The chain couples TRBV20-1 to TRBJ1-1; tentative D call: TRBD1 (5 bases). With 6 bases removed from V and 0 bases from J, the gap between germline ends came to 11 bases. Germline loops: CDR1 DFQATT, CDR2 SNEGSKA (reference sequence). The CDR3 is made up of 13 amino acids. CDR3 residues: CSAHRGMNTEAFF. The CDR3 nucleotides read TGCAGTGCCCACCGGGGGATGAACACTGAAGCTTTCTTT.

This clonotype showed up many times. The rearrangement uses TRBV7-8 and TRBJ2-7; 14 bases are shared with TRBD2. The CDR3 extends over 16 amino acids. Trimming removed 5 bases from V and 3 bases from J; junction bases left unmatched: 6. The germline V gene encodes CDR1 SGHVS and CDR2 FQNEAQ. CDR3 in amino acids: CASSPQGLAGVYEQYF. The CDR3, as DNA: TGTGCCAGCAGCCCCCAGGGACTAGCGGGAGTCTACGAGCAGTACTTC.

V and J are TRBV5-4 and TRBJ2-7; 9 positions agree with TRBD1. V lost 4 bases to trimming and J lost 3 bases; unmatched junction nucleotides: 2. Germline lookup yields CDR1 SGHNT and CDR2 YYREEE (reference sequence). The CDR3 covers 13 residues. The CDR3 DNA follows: TGTGCCAGCAGCAGGGACAGGGTCTACGAGCAGTACTTC. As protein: CASSRDRVYEQYF.

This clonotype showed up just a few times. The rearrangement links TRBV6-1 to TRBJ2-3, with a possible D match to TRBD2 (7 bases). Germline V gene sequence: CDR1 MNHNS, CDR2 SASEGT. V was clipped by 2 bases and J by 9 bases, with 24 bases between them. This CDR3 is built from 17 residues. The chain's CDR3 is CASSEPPRGGASGTQYF. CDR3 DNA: TGTGCCAGCAGTGAACCTCCCAGAGGGGGGGCCAGTGGGACGCAGTATTTT.

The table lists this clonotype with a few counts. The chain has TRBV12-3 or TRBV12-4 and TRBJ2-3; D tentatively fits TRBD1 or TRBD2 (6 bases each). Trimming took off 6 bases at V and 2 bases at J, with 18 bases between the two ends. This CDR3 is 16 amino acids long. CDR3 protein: CASSRTVGGHTDTQYF. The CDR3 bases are TGTGCCAGCAGCCGTACTGTCGGGGGCCACACAGATACGCAGTATTTT.

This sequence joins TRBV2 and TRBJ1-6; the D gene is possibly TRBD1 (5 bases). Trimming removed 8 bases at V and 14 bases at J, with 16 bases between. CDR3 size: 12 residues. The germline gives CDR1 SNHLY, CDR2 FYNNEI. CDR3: CASGGAYAALHF. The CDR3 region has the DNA TGTGCCAGCGGAGGGGCTTACGCAGCCCTCCACTTT.

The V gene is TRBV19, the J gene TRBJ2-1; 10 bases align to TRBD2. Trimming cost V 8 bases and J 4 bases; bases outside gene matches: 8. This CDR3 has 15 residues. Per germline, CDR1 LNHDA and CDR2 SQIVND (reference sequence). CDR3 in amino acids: CASHPSGSPYNEQFF. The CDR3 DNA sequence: TGTGCCAGTCACCCTAGCGGGAGTCCATACAATGAGCAGTTCTTC.

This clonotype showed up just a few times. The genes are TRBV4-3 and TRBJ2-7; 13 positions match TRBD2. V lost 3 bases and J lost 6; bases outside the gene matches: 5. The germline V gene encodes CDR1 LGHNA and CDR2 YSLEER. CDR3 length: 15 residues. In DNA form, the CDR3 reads TGCGCCAGCAGCCACGGACTAGCGGGAGCGGTCGAGCAGTACTTC. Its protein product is CASSHGLAGAVEQYF.